This T cell receptor beta chain was found in a study of cytomegalovirus exposure and HLA in healthy donors. V lost 5 bases to trimming and J lost 14 bases, with 13 bases between them. Germline V gene sequence: CDR1 SGHTA, CDR2 FQGNSA. This CDR3 spans 11 amino acids. Both 60 Vbeta primers and 13 Jbeta primers went into the PCR. Sequenced by immunoSEQ multiplex PCR; TCRdb stores in-frame clones only, minus some. The data contain about 170,000 clones, around 80% of them seen just once; the ten biggest clones take up 0.7% to 0.95%. Study outcomes and limitations: In an earlier analysis, about 87% or about 30%: the productive usage of most TCR beta V segments.

Regarding this clone: Antigen specificity is unknown.

The sequencing sample was made of PBMCs. The chain joins TRBV7-2 to TRBJ2-1, with D perhaps matching TRBD2 (5 bases). The source is a woman under 30 in good health and CMV-seronegative. The CDR3 region has the DNA TGTGCCAGCAGCCGCTCGGGGAGTAAGTTCTTC. Encoded protein: CASSRSGSKFF.